This T cell receptor beta chain was captured in a study of control samples from healthy donors and cancer patients (dated by TCRdb to about 2020). For CDR1 and CDR2, the germline V gene lists SNHLY and FYNNEI. Cut back by 3 bases and 1 base, the V and J ends lie 13 bases apart. The CDR3 measures 16 amino acids from cysteine to phenylalanine. Only the CDR3 DNA is retained, 48 bases long and in frame from the first base. Library preparation was by the immunoSEQ multiplex PCR assay. The table was pulled from immuneACCESS by TCRdb, which kept in-frame rearrangements only. Such tables lose some clones; where checked, under half of the loss comes from unresolved V genes, and the rest has no known cause. The sample table records approximately 97,000 clones; more than 90% of these occur just once. Approximately 3% of the sample is taken by the ten largest. Concerning this clone itself: No antigen is known for it. Base qualities were left out, and no much larger clone turns up one base away.

The receptor's source is a human donor in good health. The donor label of this sample is uncertain. The chain links TRBV2 with TRBJ1-5; no confident D gene assignment can be made. The sequenced sample consisted of blood. CDR3 region: CASSDTASLSNQPQHF. The sequenced DNA is TGTGCCAGCAGTGATACGGCCAGCCTAAGCAATCAGCCCCAGCATTTT.